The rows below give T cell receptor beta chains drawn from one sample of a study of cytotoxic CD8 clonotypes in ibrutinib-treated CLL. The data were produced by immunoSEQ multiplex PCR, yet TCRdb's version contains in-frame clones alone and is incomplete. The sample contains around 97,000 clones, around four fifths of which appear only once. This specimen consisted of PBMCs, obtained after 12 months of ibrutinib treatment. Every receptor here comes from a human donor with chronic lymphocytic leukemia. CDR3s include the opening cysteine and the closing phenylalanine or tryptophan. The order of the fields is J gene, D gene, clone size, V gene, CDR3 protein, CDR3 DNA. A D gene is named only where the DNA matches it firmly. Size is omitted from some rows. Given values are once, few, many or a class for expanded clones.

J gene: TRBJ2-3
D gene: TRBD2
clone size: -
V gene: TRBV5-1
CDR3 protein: CASSLATSGDGVAQYF
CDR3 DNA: TGCGCCAGCAGCTTGGCTACTAGCGGCGATGGGGTTGCGCAGTATTTT

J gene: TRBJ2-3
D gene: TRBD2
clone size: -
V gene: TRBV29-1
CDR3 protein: CSVVGGKDTQYF
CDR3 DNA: TGCAGCGTTGTCGGGGGGAAAGATACGCAGTATTTT

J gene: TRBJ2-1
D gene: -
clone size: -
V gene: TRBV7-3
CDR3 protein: CASSLQQLSHMNEQFF
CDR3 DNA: TGTGCCAGCAGCCTACAACAGCTAAGCCACATGAATGAGCAGTTCTTC

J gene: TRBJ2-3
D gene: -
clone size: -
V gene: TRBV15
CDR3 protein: CATARGGGGDTQYF
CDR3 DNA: TGTGCCACAGCGCGCGGGGGCGGAGGAGATACGCAGTATTTT

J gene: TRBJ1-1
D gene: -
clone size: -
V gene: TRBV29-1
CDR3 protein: CSALRSANTEAFF
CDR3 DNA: TGCAGCGCCCTTCGGTCAGCGAACACTGAAGCTTTCTTT

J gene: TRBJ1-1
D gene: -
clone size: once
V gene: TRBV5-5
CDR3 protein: CASSFSARGENTEAFF
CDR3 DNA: TGTGCCAGCAGCTTTTCTGCCAGGGGCGAGAACACTGAAGCTTTCTTT

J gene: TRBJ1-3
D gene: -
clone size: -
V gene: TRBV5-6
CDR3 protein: CASSLGQGGNTIYF
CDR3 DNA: TGTGCCAGCAGCTTGGGGCAGGGTGGAAACACCATATATTTT

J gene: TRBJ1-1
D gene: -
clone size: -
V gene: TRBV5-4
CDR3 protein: CASSLTDQNTEAFF
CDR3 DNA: TGTGCCAGCAGCTTGACGGACCAGAACACTGAAGCTTTCTTT

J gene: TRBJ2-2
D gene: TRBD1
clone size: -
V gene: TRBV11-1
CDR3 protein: CASSSRTGTNTGELFF
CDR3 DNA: TGTGCCAGCAGCTCAAGGACAGGGACGAACACCGGGGAGCTGTTTTTT

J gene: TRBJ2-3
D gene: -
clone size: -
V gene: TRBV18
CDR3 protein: CASQPGGTDTQYF
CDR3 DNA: TGTGCCAGCCAACCCGGGGGCACAGATACGCAGTATTTT

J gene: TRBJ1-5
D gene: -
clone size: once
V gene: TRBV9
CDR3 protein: CASSPAGGTWVNQPQHF
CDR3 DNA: TGTGCCAGCAGCCCGGCGGGGGGAACATGGGTAAATCAGCCCCAGCATTTT

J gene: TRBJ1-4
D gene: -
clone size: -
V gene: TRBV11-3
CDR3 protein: CASRDGVNEKLFF
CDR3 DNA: TGTGCCAGCAGAGATGGGGTCAATGAAAAACTGTTTTTT

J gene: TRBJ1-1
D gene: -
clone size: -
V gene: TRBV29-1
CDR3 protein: CSVGGAGRHTEAFF
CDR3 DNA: TGCAGCGTGGGGGGAGCTGGGAGACACACTGAAGCTTTCTTT

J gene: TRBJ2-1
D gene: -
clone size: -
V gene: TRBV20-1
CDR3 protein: CSARASNEQFF
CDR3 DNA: TGCAGTGCTAGAGCCTCAAATGAGCAGTTCTTC

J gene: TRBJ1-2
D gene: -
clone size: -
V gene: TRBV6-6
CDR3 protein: CASSSQQGSGYTF
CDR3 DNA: TGTGCCAGCAGTTCCCAACAGGGTAGTGGCTACACCTTC

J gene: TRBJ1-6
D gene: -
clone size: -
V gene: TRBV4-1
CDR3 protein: CASSQQRDSPLHF
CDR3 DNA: TGCGCCAGCAGCCAACAAAGAGATTCACCCCTCCACTTT

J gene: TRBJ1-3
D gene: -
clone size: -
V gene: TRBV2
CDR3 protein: CASSQGELISGNTIYF
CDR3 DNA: TGTGCCAGCTCTCAGGGAGAGCTGATTTCTGGAAACACCATATATTTT

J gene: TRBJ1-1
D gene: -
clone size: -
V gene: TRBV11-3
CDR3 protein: CASSLGENTEAFF
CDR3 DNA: TGTGCCAGCAGCTTAGGGGAGAACACTGAAGCTTTCTTT

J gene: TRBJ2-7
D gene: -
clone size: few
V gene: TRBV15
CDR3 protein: CATSLESSYEQYF
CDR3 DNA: TGTGCCACCAGCTTAGAGAGCTCCTACGAGCAGTACTTC

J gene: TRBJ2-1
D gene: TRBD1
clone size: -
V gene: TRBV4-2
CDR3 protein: CASSAGQGGNNEQFF
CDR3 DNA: TGTGCCAGCAGCGCAGGACAGGGGGGAAACAATGAGCAGTTCTTC

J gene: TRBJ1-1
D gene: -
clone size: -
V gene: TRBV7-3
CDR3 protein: CASSLNLGTEAFF
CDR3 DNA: TGTGCCAGCAGCCTTAATTTGGGCACTGAAGCTTTCTTT

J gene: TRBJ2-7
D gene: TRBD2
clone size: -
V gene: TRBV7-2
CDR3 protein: CASSLDLAGGSEQYF
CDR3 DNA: TGTGCCAGCAGCTTAGATCTAGCGGGGGGAAGCGAGCAGTACTTC

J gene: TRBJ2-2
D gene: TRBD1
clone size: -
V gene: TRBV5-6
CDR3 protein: CASKLRQGVSGELFF
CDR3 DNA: TGTGCCAGCAAACTCAGACAGGGGGTGTCCGGGGAGCTGTTTTTT

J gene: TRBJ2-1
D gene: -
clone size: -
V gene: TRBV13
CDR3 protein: CASTSRGDNEQFF
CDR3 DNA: TGTGCCAGCACCTCGCGGGGAGACAATGAGCAGTTCTTC

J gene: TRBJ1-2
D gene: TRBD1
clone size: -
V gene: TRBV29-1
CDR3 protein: CSVTGVGGYTF
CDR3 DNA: TGCAGCGTTACAGGGGTTGGGGGCTACACCTTC

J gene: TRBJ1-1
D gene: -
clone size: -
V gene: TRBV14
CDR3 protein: CASSPTAYMNTEAFF
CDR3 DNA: TGTGCCAGCAGCCCGACAGCATACATGAACACTGAAGCTTTCTTT

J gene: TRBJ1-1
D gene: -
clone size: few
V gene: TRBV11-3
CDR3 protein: CASSLAGQGNTEAFF
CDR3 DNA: TGTGCCAGCAGCCTAGCGGGCCAGGGAAACACTGAAGCTTTCTTT

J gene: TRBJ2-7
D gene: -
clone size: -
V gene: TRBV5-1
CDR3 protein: CASSLAGNEQYF
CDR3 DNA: TGCGCCAGCAGCTTGGCGGGGAACGAGCAGTACTTC

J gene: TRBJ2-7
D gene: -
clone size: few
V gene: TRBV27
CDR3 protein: CASSLSKGGTYEQYF
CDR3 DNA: TGTGCCAGCAGTTTATCGAAGGGGGGCACCTACGAGCAGTACTTC

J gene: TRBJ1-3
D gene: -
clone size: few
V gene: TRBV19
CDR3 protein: CASTRGEFNSGNTIYF
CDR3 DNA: TGTGCCAGTACTAGAGGGGAATTCAACTCTGGAAACACCATATATTTT

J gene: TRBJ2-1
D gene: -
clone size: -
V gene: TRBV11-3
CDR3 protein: CASSLTGAYNEQFF
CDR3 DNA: TGTGCCAGCAGCTTAACGGGGGCATACAATGAGCAGTTCTTC

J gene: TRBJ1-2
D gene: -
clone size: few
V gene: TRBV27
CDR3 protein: CASEQWAYGYTF
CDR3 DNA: TGTGCCAGCGAGCAGTGGGCCTATGGCTACACCTTC

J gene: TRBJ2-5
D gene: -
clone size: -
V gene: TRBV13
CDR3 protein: CASSKISGGGETQYF
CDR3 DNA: TGTGCCAGCAGCAAAATTAGCGGTGGAGGAGAGACCCAGTACTTC

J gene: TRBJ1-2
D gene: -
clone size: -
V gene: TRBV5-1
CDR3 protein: CASSFFGGSRDGYTF
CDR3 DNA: TGCGCCAGCAGCTTCTTTGGGGGATCGCGGGATGGCTACACCTTC

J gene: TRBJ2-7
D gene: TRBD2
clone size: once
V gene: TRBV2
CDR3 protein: CASKRLAGGRVQYF
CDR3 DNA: TGTGCCAGCAAACGACTAGCGGGGGGGCGAGTGCAGTACTTC

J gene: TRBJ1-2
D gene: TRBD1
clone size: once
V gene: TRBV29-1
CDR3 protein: CSVNTGGRVYGYTF
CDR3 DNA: TGCAGCGTCAATACAGGGGGCCGGGTCTATGGCTACACCTTC

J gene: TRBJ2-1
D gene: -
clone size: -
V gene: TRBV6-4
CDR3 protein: CASSGPGDEQFF
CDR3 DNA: TGTGCCAGCAGTGGGCCCGGGGATGAGCAGTTCTTC

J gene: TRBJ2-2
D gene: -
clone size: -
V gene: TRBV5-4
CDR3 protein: CASSLQDRGPGELFF
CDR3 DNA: TGTGCCAGCAGCTTACAGGACCGTGGCCCCGGGGAGCTGTTTTTT

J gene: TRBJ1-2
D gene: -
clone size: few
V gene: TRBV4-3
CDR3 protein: CASSPTKTYTF
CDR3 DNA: TGCGCCAGCAGCCCGACAAAGACCTACACCTTC

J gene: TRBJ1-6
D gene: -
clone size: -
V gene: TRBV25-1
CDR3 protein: CASSKRSYNSPLHF
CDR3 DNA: TGTGCCAGCAGTAAGAGGTCCTATAATTCACCCCTCCACTTT

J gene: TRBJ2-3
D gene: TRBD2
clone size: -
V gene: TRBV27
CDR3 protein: CASSSLAGRFTDTQYF
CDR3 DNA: TGTGCCAGCAGTTCCTTAGCGGGGCGCTTTACAGATACGCAGTATTTT

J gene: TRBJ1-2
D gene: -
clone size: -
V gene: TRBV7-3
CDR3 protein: CASSYTHIYGGDYGYTF
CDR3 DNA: TGTGCCAGCAGCTATACCCACATTTACGGGGGAGACTATGGCTACACCTTC